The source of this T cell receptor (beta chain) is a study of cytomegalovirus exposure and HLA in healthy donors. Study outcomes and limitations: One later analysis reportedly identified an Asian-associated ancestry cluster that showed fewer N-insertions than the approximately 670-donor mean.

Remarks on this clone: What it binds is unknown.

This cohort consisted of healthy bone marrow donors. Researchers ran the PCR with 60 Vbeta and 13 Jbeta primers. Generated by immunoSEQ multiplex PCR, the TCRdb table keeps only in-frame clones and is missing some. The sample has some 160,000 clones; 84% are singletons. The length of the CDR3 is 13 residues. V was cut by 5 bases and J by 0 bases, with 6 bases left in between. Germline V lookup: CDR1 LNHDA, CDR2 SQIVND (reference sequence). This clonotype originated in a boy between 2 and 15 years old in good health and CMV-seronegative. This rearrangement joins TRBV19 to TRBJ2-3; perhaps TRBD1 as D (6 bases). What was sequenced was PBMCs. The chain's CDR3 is CASSGTSTDTQYF. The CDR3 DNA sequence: TGTGCCAGTAGTGGGACAAGCACAGATACGCAGTATTTT.